A few counts support the clone carrying this TCR beta chain. Antigen unknown. Trimming shortened V by 1 base and J by 4 bases, and 11 bases separated the two germline ends. The germline CDR1 and CDR2 sequences are SGHNT and YYREEE (reference sequence). The CDR3 runs to 14 residues. Data came from immunoSEQ multiplex PCR; TCRdb stores just in-frame clones and leaves some out. Of fewer than 60,000 clones listed, roughly 80% are singletons. The data derive from a study of identifying expanded T cells in peripheral blood. Broader study findings: Differentially abundant clones: about 1.1 between replicates, 15 to 17 at two to three weeks, 19 to 20 at four.

Sample: blood. The receptor was isolated from a person aged 18 to 70 in good health. The chain has TRBV5-4 and TRBJ1-2; tentative D call: TRBD1 (5 bases). The CDR3, as DNA: TGTGCCAGCAGCTTGACGCAGGGTGTCTATGGCTACACCTTC. Its protein product is CASSLTQGVYGYTF. Together with reference TRBV5-4 and TRBJ1-2, the CDR3 gives the full variable domain: ETGVTQSPTHLIKTRGQQVTLRCSSQSGHNTVSWYQQALGQGPQFIFQYYREEENGRGNFPPRFSGLQFPNYSSELNVNALELDDSALYLCASSLTQGVYGYTFGSGTRLTVV.